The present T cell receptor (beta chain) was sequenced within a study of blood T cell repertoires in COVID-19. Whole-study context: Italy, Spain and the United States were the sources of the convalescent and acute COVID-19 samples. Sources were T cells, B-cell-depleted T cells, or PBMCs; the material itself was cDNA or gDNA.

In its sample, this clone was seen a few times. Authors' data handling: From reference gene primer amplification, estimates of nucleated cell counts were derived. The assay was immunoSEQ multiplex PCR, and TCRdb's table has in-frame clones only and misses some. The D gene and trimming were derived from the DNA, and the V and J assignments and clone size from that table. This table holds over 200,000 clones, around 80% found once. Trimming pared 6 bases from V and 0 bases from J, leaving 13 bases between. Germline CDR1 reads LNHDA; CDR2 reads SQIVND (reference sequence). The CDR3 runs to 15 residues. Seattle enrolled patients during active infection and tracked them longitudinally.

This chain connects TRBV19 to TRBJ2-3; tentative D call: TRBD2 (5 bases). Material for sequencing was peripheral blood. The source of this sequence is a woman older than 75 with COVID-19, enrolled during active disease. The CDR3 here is CASREGKLSTDTQYF. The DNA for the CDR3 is TGTGCCAGTAGAGAGGGAAAGTTGAGCACAGATACGCAGTATTTT. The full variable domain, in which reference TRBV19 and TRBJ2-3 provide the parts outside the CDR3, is DGGITQSPKYLFRKEGQNVTLSCEQNLNHDAMYWYRQDPGQGLRLIYYSQIVNDFQKGDIAEGYSVSREKKESFPLTVTSAQKNPTAFYLCASREGKLSTDTQYFGPGTRLTVL.